The 17 T cell receptor beta chains reported below all come from one sample, sequenced in a study of vaccination and CD4 T cells after COVID-19. Time point denoted: late sampling 161 to 241 days after vaccination in a few convalescent patients. One entry per CDR3 protein results from TCRdb running MiXCR on the PCR reads. The sample holds about 36,000 distinct CDR3 sequences, under 45% seen once. Here the sequenced sample was CD4+ T cells from blood, taken about 7 months after SARS-CoV-2 vaccination. The receptors come from a human donor who had recovered from COVID-19.

The J gene is TRBJ2-5, the V gene TRBV7-2; TRBD2 matches 14 bases. The CDR3 covers 15 residues. The ends lost 5 bases at V and 5 bases at J; junction bases unmatched: 4. Germline CDR1 and CDR2: SGHTA and FQGNSA. The CDR3 nucleotides are TGTGCCAGCAGCACCGGGACTAGCGGGAGTGAGACCCAGTACTTC. Its translation: CASSTGTSGSETQYF.

In its sample, this clonotype was seen a few times. The chain links TRBV6-5 to TRBJ2-5; the match to TRBD2 covers 8 bases. The CDR3 has 14 amino acids. Germline trimming cut 4 bases from V and 4 bases from J; bases unmatched to any gene: 5. Per the germline V gene, CDR1 is MNHEY and CDR2 is SVGAGI. CDR3 loop: CASSSGGSLETQYF. The CDR3, as DNA: TGTGCCAGCAGTTCGGGGGGGAGTTTAGAGACCCAGTACTTC.

CDR3 nucleotides: TGTGCCAGCAGTTCCGGGGTAGCGGGACCCTACGAGCAGTACTTC. It codes for CASSSGVAGPYEQYF. This chain connects TRBV12-3 or TRBV12-4 to TRBJ2-7, with TRBD2 matching 8 bases. Trimming at V came to 4 bases and at J to 2 bases, leaving 7 bases not matched to a gene. CDR3 length: 15 residues.

This chain links TRBV19 with TRBJ1-2, with TRBD1 identical over 7 bases. J gave up 8 bases and V 5 bases, and 11 bases lay outside the gene matches. The CDR3 extends over 14 amino acids. The germline CDR1 and CDR2 sequences are LNHDA and SQIVND (reference sequence). CDR3 nucleotides: TGTGCCAGTAGTCCCTCGACAGGGACGCGCGGCTACACCTTC. Protein: CASSPSTGTRGYTF. Based on the CDR3 plus reference TRBV19 and TRBJ1-2, the full variable domain is DGGITQSPKYLFRKEGQNVTLSCEQNLNHDAMYWYRQDPGQGLRLIYYSQIVNDFQKGDIAEGYSVSREKKESFPLTVTSAQKNPTAFYLCASSPSTGTRGYTFGSGTRLTVV.

Judged by abundance, this clonotype is large. J is TRBJ2-1 and V is TRBV6-4; the match to TRBD2 covers 12 bases. Germline lookup yields CDR1 MRHNA and CDR2 SNTAGT. The V segment lost 0 bases and the J segment 6 bases; nucleotides outside the gene matches: 0. The CDR3 spans 15 residues. The CDR3 DNA is TGTGCCAGCAGTGACTCGACTAGCGGGAGCAATGAGCAGTTCTTC. Translating it yields CASSDSTSGSNEQFF.

This clonotype has just a few counts. An end of the junction differs from the germline gene, which may be a read error. The chain joins TRBV7-7 to TRBJ2-7; tentative D call: TRBD2 (5 bases). The CDR3 runs 13 residues. Germline assignment: CDR1 SSHAT and CDR2 FNYEAQ (reference sequence). CDR3 loop: CASSLVRGYEQYF. CDR3 DNA: TGTGCTAGCAGCTTAGTGAGAGGGTACGAGCAGTACTTC.

This clonotype was found a few times. The chain joins TRBV20-1 to TRBJ2-7; 9 nucleotides match TRBD2. Losses at the gene ends were 2 bases for V and 5 bases for J; bases not matched to a gene: 7. CDR1 and CDR2 (germline): DFQATT, SNEGSKA (reference sequence). The CDR3 consists of 14 residues. Written as DNA, the CDR3 is TGCAGTGCTAGAACCGGGACTAGCTGGGACGAGCAGTACTTC. Translating gives CSARTGTSWDEQYF.

This chain joins TRBV28 and TRBJ2-7; 12 nucleotides align to TRBD1. V was clipped by 5 bases and J by 4 bases; unmatched bases: 6. The CDR3 totals 15 residues. Germline values: CDR1 MDHEN, CDR2 SYDVKM. CDR3: CASSTGTGGSYEQYF. As DNA, the CDR3 is TGTGCCAGCAGTACCGGGACAGGGGGCTCTTACGAGCAGTACTTC.

This clonotype has just one count. The J gene is TRBJ2-1, the V gene TRBV19; 12 bases align to TRBD2. The V and J ends lost 6 bases and 8 bases, in that order; junction bases with no gene match: 8. The germline V gene encodes CDR1 LNHDA and CDR2 SQIVND (reference sequence). CDR3 length: 15 amino acids. CDR3 residues: CASSDGLAGWYEQFF. The CDR3, as DNA: TGTGCCAGTAGCGACGGACTAGCGGGATGGTATGAGCAGTTCTTC.

V is TRBV19 and J is TRBJ1-1; TRBD1 matches 9 bases. From germline, CDR1 is LNHDA and CDR2 SQIVND (reference sequence). The length of the CDR3 is 16 residues. J gave up 4 bases and V 0 bases, and 6 bases lay outside the gene matches. CDR3 coding DNA: TGTGCCAGTAGTATAGATGGGGGACAGGGACGCACTGAAGCTTTCTTT. This translates into CASSIDGGQGRTEAFF.

The DNA for the CDR3 is TGTGCCAGGGGGACAGGCGGAGGAACCCTCCACTTT. Protein product: CARGTGGGTLHF. The chain couples TRBV2 to TRBJ1-6; 8 nucleotides agree with TRBD1. CDR3 length: 12 amino acids. CDR1 is SNHLY and CDR2 is FYNNEI in the germline V gene. V shed 9 bases, J shed 14 bases, and the junction held 9 bases outside the gene matches. The whole variable domain, filled in from reference TRBV2 and TRBJ1-6, reads EPEVTQTPSHQVTQMGQEVILRCVPISNHLYFYWYRQILGQKVEFLVSFYNNEISEKSEIFDDQFSVERPDGSNFTLKIRSTKLEDSAMYFCARGTGGGTLHFGNGTRLTVT.

V usage is TRBV5-1 and J usage is TRBJ2-7, with D hard to call. V was cut by 0 bases and J by 5 bases, with 15 bases left in between. Germline lookup yields CDR1 SGHRS and CDR2 YFSETQ. The CDR3 runs to 15 residues. CDR3 residues: CASSLGFGKSNEQYF. The CDR3 bases are TGCGCCAGCAGCTTGGGTTTTGGGAAGAGTAACGAGCAGTACTTC.

The V gene is TRBV5-1, the J gene TRBJ2-5, with a possible D match to TRBD1 (6 bases). CDR1 is SGHRS and CDR2 is YFSETQ in the germline V gene. This CDR3 is 13 amino acids long. V was cut by 6 bases and J by 1 base, with 10 bases left in between. The CDR3 sequence is CASTPTGQETQYF. Written as DNA, the CDR3 is TGCGCCAGCACCCCGACAGGCCAAGAGACCCAGTACTTC. Full variable domain (outside the CDR3, taken from reference TRBV5-1 and TRBJ2-5): KAGVTQTPRYLIKTRGQQVTLSCSPISGHRSVSWYQQTPGQGLQFLFEYFSETQRNKGNFPGRFSGRQFSNSRSEMNVSTLELGDSALYLCASTPTGQETQYFGPGTRLLVL.

This clonotype was counted a few times. The rearrangement links TRBV27 to TRBJ1-2, with D uncertain. The CDR3 consists of 13 residues. Germline CDR1 reads MNHEY; CDR2 reads SMNVEV (reference sequence). V was clipped by 3 bases and J by 8 bases, with 13 bases between them. In nucleotides, the CDR3 is TGTGCCAGCAGTTTTTCCCGGTGGAAGGGCTACACCTTC. Its translation is CASSFSRWKGYTF.

In this sample, this clonotype is medium-sized. This chain links TRBV15 with TRBJ1-5, with TRBD1 as a possible D gene (5 bases). Germline V gene data show CDR1 as LNHNV and CDR2 as YYDKDF (reference sequence). The CDR3 extends over 14 amino acids. V was cut by 0 bases and J by 9 bases, with 12 bases left in between. The CDR3 sequence: CATSRDNTGGPQHF. The DNA of the CDR3 is TGTGCCACCAGCAGAGATAATACCGGGGGGCCCCAGCATTTT.

V and J are TRBV28 and TRBJ2-5; 7 nucleotides align to TRBD2. The CDR3 runs 13 residues. Germline CDR1 MDHEN, CDR2 SYDVKM. The V segment lost 3 bases and the J segment 9 bases; nucleotides outside the gene matches: 7. The CDR3 loop is CASSFGGRGPQYF. The CDR3 nucleotides read TGTGCCAGCAGTTTCGGGGGGAGAGGCCCCCAGTACTTC.

This clonotype was detected a few times. The chain links TRBV7-8 to TRBJ2-7, with unresolved D. The CDR3 contains 13 residues. Trimming took off 2 bases at V and 2 bases at J, with 7 bases between the two ends. Per the germline V gene, CDR1 is SGHVS and CDR2 is FQNEAQ. CDR3 in amino acids: CASSLNSAYEQYF. Here the CDR3 DNA reads TGTGCCAGCAGCTTAAACAGTGCCTACGAGCAGTACTTC.